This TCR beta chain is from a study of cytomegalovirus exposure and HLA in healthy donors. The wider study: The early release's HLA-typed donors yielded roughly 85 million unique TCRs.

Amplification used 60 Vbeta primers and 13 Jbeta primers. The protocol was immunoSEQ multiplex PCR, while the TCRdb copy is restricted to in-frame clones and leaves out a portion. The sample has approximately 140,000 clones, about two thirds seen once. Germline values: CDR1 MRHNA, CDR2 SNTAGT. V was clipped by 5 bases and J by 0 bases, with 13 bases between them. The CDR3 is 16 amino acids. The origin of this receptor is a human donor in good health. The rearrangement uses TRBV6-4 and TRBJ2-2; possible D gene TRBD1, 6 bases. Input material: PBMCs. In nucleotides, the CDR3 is TGTGCCAGCAGTATGGGGGCGACATCGAACACCGGGGAGCTGTTTTTT. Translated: CASSMGATSNTGELFF.